Listed here are 9 T cell receptor beta chains from one sample, sequenced in a study of cytomegalovirus exposure and HLA in healthy donors. The PCR ran on 60 Vbeta and 13 Jbeta primers. The assay was immunoSEQ multiplex PCR, and TCRdb's table has in-frame clones only and misses some. This sample contains tens of thousands of clones. Material for sequencing was PBMCs. These receptors originate from a woman aged 55-70 years in good health and CMV-seronegative.

This chain connects TRBV4-2 to TRBJ2-1; 9 positions match TRBD2. V shed 4 bases and J 4 bases; nucleotides not matched to a gene: 5. Germline CDR1 and CDR2: LGHNA and YNFKEQ. This CDR3 is 15 amino acids long. This CDR3 is CASSLAGGTYNEQFF. The CDR3 region has the DNA TGTGCCAGCAGCCTGGCGGGAGGGACTTACAATGAGCAGTTCTTC.

The chain has TRBV12-5 and TRBJ2-2, with 14 nucleotides matching TRBD2. Germline CDR1 LGHNT, CDR2 FRNRAP. CDR3 length: 17 residues. Trimming removed 3 bases from V and 7 bases from J; junction bases left unmatched: 7. The DNA of the CDR3 is TGTGCTAGTGGTTTCACCGGGACTAGCGGGAGATTCGGGGAGCTGTTTTTT. Protein product: CASGFTGTSGRFGELFF.

The J gene is TRBJ1-5, the V gene TRBV30; tentatively, D is TRBD1 (5 bases). Germline-derived CDR1 and CDR2 are GTSNPN and SVGIG (reference sequence). Between the trimmed V and J ends, which lost 4 bases and 5 bases, there was a span of 12 bases. The CDR3 runs 13 residues. The CDR3 sequence is CAWTGGGYQPQHF. The CDR3 nucleotides are TGTGCCTGGACCGGTGGGGGGTATCAGCCCCAGCATTTT.

The CDR3 sequence: CAWRREGPDTQYF. In DNA, the CDR3 is TGTGCCTGGAGACGGGAGGGCCCCGATACGCAGTATTTT. This chain connects TRBV30 to TRBJ2-3, with 8 bases lining up with TRBD2. Germline-derived CDR1 and CDR2 are GTSNPN and SVGIG (reference sequence). With 3 bases clipped from V and 6 bases from J, the junction kept 5 bases outside the gene matches. The CDR3 is 13 amino acids.

The chain combines TRBV27 with TRBJ2-6; 7 bases map to TRBD1. The CDR3 is made up of 17 amino acids. Germline lookup yields CDR1 MNHEY and CDR2 SMNVEV (reference sequence). V gave up 6 bases and J gave up 2 bases; unmatched junction bases: 10. The CDR3, as DNA: TGTGCCAGCAGGCTAGGACAGGAAAAGGCTGGGGCCAACGTCCTGACTTTC. This codes for CASRLGQEKAGANVLTF.

V gene TRBV18 combines with J gene TRBJ1-1; the D gene is possibly TRBD1 (6 bases). The V end lost 6 bases, the J end lost 5 bases, and 13 bases lay between the germline ends. The CDR3 is made up of 13 amino acids. CDR1 and CDR2 from the germline V gene are KGHSH and LQKENI. CDR3 nucleotide sequence: TGTGCCAGCTCGCCCACAGGGTCGACTGAAGCTTTCTTT. As protein: CASSPTGSTEAFF.

The rearrangement links TRBV5-1 to TRBJ2-2; D gene uncertain. Germline V gene sequence: CDR1 SGHRS, CDR2 YFSETQ. This CDR3 contains 17 residues. The germline V and J ends were trimmed by 4 bases and 2 bases, with 18 bases remaining between them. The CDR3 DNA reads as TGCGCCAGCAGCACCAAGACGGGTCCCCGAAACACCGGGGAGCTGTTTTTT. Translating it yields CASSTKTGPRNTGELFF.

The chain joins TRBV2 to TRBJ2-5, with TRBD2 identical over 11 bases. The V gene's germline CDR1 is SNHLY and CDR2 FYNNEI. CDR3 length: 17 residues. The V segment lost 2 bases and the J segment 0 bases; nucleotides outside the gene matches: 5. The CDR3 region is CASSEIEGLADQETQYF. CDR3 nucleotides: TGTGCCAGCAGTGAAATTGAGGGACTAGCGGACCAAGAGACCCAGTACTTC.

This sequence joins TRBV4-2 and TRBJ2-7; no clear D gene. Germline V gives CDR1 LGHNA, CDR2 YNFKEQ. The ends were cut back, 1 base at V and 4 bases at J, with 14 bases in the middle. The CDR3 consists of 15 residues. The CDR3 loop is CASSQGERIGYEQYF. CDR3 bases: TGTGCCAGCAGCCAAGGCGAGAGGATTGGGTACGAGCAGTACTTC.